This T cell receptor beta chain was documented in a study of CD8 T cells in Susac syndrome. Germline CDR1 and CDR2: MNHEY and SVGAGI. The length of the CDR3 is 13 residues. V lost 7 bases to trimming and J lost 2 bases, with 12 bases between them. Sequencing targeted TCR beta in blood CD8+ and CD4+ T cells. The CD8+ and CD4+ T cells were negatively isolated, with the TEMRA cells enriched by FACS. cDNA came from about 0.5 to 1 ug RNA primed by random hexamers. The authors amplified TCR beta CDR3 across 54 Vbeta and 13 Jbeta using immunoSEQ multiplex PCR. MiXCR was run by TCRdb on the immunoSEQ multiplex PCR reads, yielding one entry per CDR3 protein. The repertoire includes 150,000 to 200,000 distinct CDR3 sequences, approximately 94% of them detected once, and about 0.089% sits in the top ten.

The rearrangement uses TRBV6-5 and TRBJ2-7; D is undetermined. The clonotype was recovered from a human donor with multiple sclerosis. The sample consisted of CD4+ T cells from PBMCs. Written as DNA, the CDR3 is TGTGCCAGCAAAAGTACGGCGACCTACGAGCAGTACTTC. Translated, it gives CASKSTATYEQYF.